Listed here are 30 T cell receptor beta chains from one sample, sequenced in a study of shared clonotypes between healthy human individuals. Method: immunoSEQ multiplex PCR; TCRdb's copy keeps in-frame clones and lacks some. The sample includes under 1,100,000 clones, 75% of them seen just once. Sequences were obtained from memory CD4+ T cells sorted from blood. The subset is: CD45RA-negative fraction. Source of these receptors: a young man in good health.

V gene TRBV5-4 combines with J gene TRBJ2-6; D is perhaps TRBD2 (6 bases). The length of the CDR3 is 16 residues. Trimming removed 2 bases from V and 0 bases from J, with 9 bases in between. Per germline, CDR1 SGHNT and CDR2 YYREEE (reference sequence). CDR3 nucleotide sequence: TGTGCCAGCAGCTTCTCCGGGGGCTCTGGGGCCAACGTCCTGACTTTC. It yields the protein CASSFSGGSGANVLTF.

J is TRBJ2-1 and V is TRBV5-4, with TRBD2 matching 11 bases. With V trimmed by 4 bases and J by 0 bases, 15 bases remained unmatched. There are 20 residues in the CDR3. Germline lookup yields CDR1 SGHNT and CDR2 YYREEE (reference sequence). CDR3 sequence (DNA): TGTGCCAGCAGCAGGACTTTGGCTAGCGGGGGGTGGAGCTCCTACAATGAGCAGTTCTTC. This codes for CASSRTLASGGWSSYNEQFF.

V and J are TRBV12-5 and TRBJ1-1; D unclear. The CDR3 consists of 13 residues. The germline V gene encodes CDR1 LGHNT and CDR2 FRNRAP. V lost 5 bases and J 8 bases, leaving 15 bases between the germline ends. Written as DNA, the CDR3 is TGTGCTAGTGGTCGGTACCTGGACTCGGAAGCTTTCTTT. Translation gives CASGRYLDSEAFF.

This clone was counted a few times. The V call is TRBV7-8, the J call TRBJ2-7; a weak D match, TRBD1 (6 bases). In germline, CDR1 is SGHVS, CDR2 FQNEAQ. This CDR3 has 14 amino acids. V was clipped by 6 bases and J by 1 base, with 13 bases between them. CDR3 protein: CASSRQELSYEQYF. The CDR3 DNA reads as TGTGCCAGCAGTAGACAGGAACTTTCCTACGAGCAGTACTTC.

This chain joins TRBV29-1 and TRBJ2-5; D is possibly TRBD2 (6 bases). The end of the DNA is better explained by TRBJ2-7, so the J call may be wrong. CDR1 is SQVTM and CDR2 is ANQGSEA in the germline V gene. The CDR3 is 15 amino acids. Written as DNA, the CDR3 is TGCAGCGCGGCGGGGTCGAGGGGAATCTCATACGAGCAGTACTTC. Its translation: CSAAGSRGISYEQYF.

This clone was recorded at least ten times. The genes are TRBV19 and TRBJ2-7, with D possibly being TRBD1 or TRBD2 (5 bases each). Trimming took 5 bases from V and 2 from J, leaving 13 bases between them. CDR1 and CDR2 from the germline V gene are LNHDA and SQIVND (reference sequence). The CDR3 extends over 14 amino acids. The CDR3: CASSRRDGAYEQYF. DNA for the CDR3: TGTGCCAGTAGTCGCCGGGACGGCGCCTACGAGCAGTACTTC. The full variable domain, rest sourced from reference TRBV19 and TRBJ2-7, is DGGITQSPKYLFRKEGQNVTLSCEQNLNHDAMYWYRQDPGQGLRLIYYSQIVNDFQKGDIAEGYSVSREKKESFPLTVTSAQKNPTAFYLCASSRRDGAYEQYFGPGTRLTVT.

The CDR3 DNA is TGCGCCAGCAGCTTCGGGACAGGGATGGCCGGGGAGCTGTTTTTT. Encoded protein: CASSFGTGMAGELFF. The chain recombines TRBV5-1 with TRBJ2-2; 9 bases align to TRBD1. This CDR3 contains 15 residues. V dropped 2 bases and J dropped 6; count of bases not matched to a gene: 5. The germline CDR1 and CDR2 sequences are SGHRS and YFSETQ.

This chain connects TRBV5-1 to TRBJ2-3; TRBD2 agrees at 8 bases. This CDR3 has 14 amino acids. Trimming removed 4 bases from V and 3 bases from J; junction bases left unmatched: 4. Germline V CDR1 and CDR2: SGHRS, YFSETQ. CDR3 bases: TGCGCCAGCAGCCCGGGACTAGGGACAGATACGCAGTATTTT. This encodes CASSPGLGTDTQYF.

The genes are TRBV6-1 and TRBJ2-7, with D possibly being TRBD1 or TRBD2 (5 bases each). Germline V gives CDR1 MNHNS, CDR2 SASEGT. CDR3 size: 15 residues. Trimming cost V 3 bases and J 1 base, with 13 bases left between them. The CDR3 DNA sequence: TGTGCCAGCAGTGACCGAGGGACCGTATCCTACGAGCAGTACTTC. This sequence encodes CASSDRGTVSYEQYF.

The V and J genes are TRBV7-9 and TRBJ2-3, with 9 bases lining up with TRBD2. J was trimmed by 2 bases and V by 5 bases; bases with no gene match: 8. Germline loops: CDR1 SEHNR, CDR2 FQNEAQ (reference sequence). The CDR3 totals 16 residues. For the CDR3, the DNA is TGTGCCAGCAGCCCCAGGCTAGCGGGGAACACAGATACGCAGTATTTT. The encoded protein is CASSPRLAGNTDTQYF.

This chain links TRBV20-1 with TRBJ2-5; D gene uncertain. Germline V gene lookup returns CDR1 DFQATT and CDR2 SNEGSKA (reference sequence). Trimming shortened V by 4 bases and J by 9 bases, and 9 bases separated the two germline ends. The CDR3 length is 10 residues. The CDR3 DNA sequence: TGCAGTGCTACCGACGGAGCCCAGTACTTC. Translated, it gives CSATDGAQYF.

The chain uses TRBV19 and TRBJ2-1; the D gene could be TRBD1 or TRBD2 (6 bases each). The V end lost 5 bases, the J end lost 4 bases, and 18 bases lay between the germline ends. Germline V gene sequence: CDR1 LNHDA, CDR2 SQIVND (reference sequence). The length of the CDR3 is 16 residues. CDR3 sequence: CASSPGAGRLYNEQFF. The CDR3 region has the DNA TGTGCCAGTAGTCCGGGGGCCGGGAGACTATACAATGAGCAGTTCTTC.

The V and J genes are TRBV30 and TRBJ2-2; the D gene is possibly TRBD2 (6 bases). Germline assignment: CDR1 GTSNPN and CDR2 SVGIG (reference sequence). This CDR3 has 16 amino acids. The V gene lost 4 bases and the J gene lost 0 bases, with 15 bases spanning the gap. As DNA, the CDR3 is TGTGCCTGGACCAGGCGGAGGGCGTCGAACACCGGGGAGCTGTTTTTT. This gives the protein CAWTRRRASNTGELFF. Filled out from reference TRBV30 and TRBJ2-2, the complete variable domain reads SQTIHQWPATLVQPVGSPLSLECTVEGTSNPNLYWYRQAAGRGLQLLFYSVGIGQISSEVPQNLSASRPQDRQFILSSKKLLLSDSGFYLCAWTRRRASNTGELFFGEGSRLTVL.

A word on this clone: The junction and the germline gene differ at one end; a read error may be behind it. V and J are TRBV6-1 and TRBJ2-3; 13 positions match TRBD2. The CDR3 extends over 14 amino acids. CDR1 and CDR2 from the germline V gene are MNHNS and SASEGT. CDR3 protein: CASSVETSGGSMDF. DNA of the CDR3: TGTGCCAGCAGTGTAGAGACTAGCGGGGGGTCCATGGATTTT.

In its sample, this clone was seen a few times. V usage is TRBV6-6 and J usage is TRBJ1-1; unclear D gene. Germline V gene sequence: CDR1 MNHNY, CDR2 SVGAGI (reference sequence). Trimming stripped 7 bases from V and 5 bases from J, with 8 bases between. The CDR3 length is 11 residues. The CDR3 coding sequence is TGTGCCAGCACTCGACGGACTGAAGCTTTCTTT. Protein: CASTRRTEAFF.

The rearrangement links TRBV5-1 to TRBJ1-5; D not certain. This CDR3 spans 18 amino acids. V was clipped by 3 bases and J by 4 bases, with 23 bases between them. Looked up from germline, CDR1 is SGHRS and CDR2 is YFSETQ. CDR3 region: CASSSDIETSDPNQPQHF. CDR3 in DNA: TGCGCCAGCAGCTCCGACATCGAAACCTCCGACCCTAATCAGCCCCAGCATTTT.

The rearrangement uses TRBV10-3 and TRBJ1-5; possible D gene TRBD1, 6 bases. This CDR3 has 14 residues. Germline V gene sequence: CDR1 ENHRY, CDR2 SYGVKD. V shed 10 bases and J shed 2 bases, with 15 bases lying between them. The CDR3 sequence: CATEQGLGNQPQHF. CDR3 nucleotides: TGTGCCACCGAACAGGGTCTTGGCAATCAGCCCCAGCATTTT.

CDR3 sequence (DNA): TGTGCCAGCAGTTCCGTTAGGGTGCGGGGGGCCACAGATACGCAGTATTTT. Translating it yields CASSSVRVRGATDTQYF. The chain has TRBV28 and TRBJ2-3, with TRBD2 matching over 8 bases. The germline V gene has CDR1 MDHEN and CDR2 SYDVKM. V lost 4 bases and J lost 2; bases outside the gene matches: 11. The length of the CDR3 is 17 residues.

This chain links TRBV6-6 with TRBJ2-7; 9 positions agree with TRBD1. The V gene's germline CDR1 is MNHNY and CDR2 SVGAGI (reference sequence). V gave up 2 bases and J gave up 6 bases; unmatched junction bases: 11. CDR3 size: 16 residues. The CDR3 protein is CASSYPSRDREGEQYF. The CDR3 DNA follows: TGTGCCAGCAGTTACCCCAGCCGGGACAGGGAGGGCGAGCAGTACTTC.

The chain uses TRBV5-8 and TRBJ1-4, with D possibly TRBD1 on 5 matching bases. CDR3 size: 16 residues. Germline CDR1 is SGHTS and CDR2 is YDEGEE. With 6 bases removed from V and 0 bases from J, the gap between germline ends came to 15 bases. The CDR3: CASTFGQIPTNEKLFF. The CDR3 nucleotides are TGTGCCAGCACGTTTGGACAAATTCCAACTAATGAAAAACTGTTTTTT.

The chain joins TRBV9 to TRBJ2-2; D is possibly TRBD2 (6 bases). Germline V gene lookup returns CDR1 SGDLS and CDR2 YYNGEE. Trimming removed 4 bases at V and 1 base at J, with 17 bases between. The CDR3 spans 17 residues. Written as DNA, the CDR3 is TGTGCCAGCAGCCGGGCCGGGGGTAGCGGGAACACCGGGGAGCTGTTTTTT. Its protein is CASSRAGGSGNTGELFF.

V and J are TRBV30 and TRBJ2-5; D is possibly TRBD1 or TRBD2 (5 bases each). Germline CDR1 and CDR2: GTSNPN and SVGIG (reference sequence). This CDR3 is built from 13 residues. V was clipped by 2 bases and J by 4 bases, with 11 bases between them. The CDR3 here is CAWSTGTPETQYF. CDR3 DNA sequence: TGTGCCTGGAGTACCGGGACCCCAGAGACCCAGTACTTC.

This clone was observed once. The gene calls are TRBV30 and TRBJ2-1; D is undetermined. The CDR3 length is 12 residues. Trimming shortened V by 4 bases and J by 6 bases, and 10 bases separated the two germline ends. Germline CDR1 is GTSNPN and CDR2 is SVGIG (reference sequence). CDR3 protein: CAWTSWGNEQFF. DNA for the CDR3: TGTGCCTGGACCAGTTGGGGCAATGAGCAGTTCTTC.

The J gene is TRBJ1-4, the V gene TRBV14, with D possibly matching TRBD1 (6 bases). The ends were cut back, 1 base at V and 4 bases at J, with 10 bases in the middle. This CDR3 region has 15 residues. In germline, CDR1 is SGHDN, CDR2 FVKESK. The DNA for the CDR3 is TGTGCCAGCAGCCAAGGGACAGTTCTTAATGAAAAACTGTTTTTT. This codes for CASSQGTVLNEKLFF.

In this sample, this clone turned up once. This chain connects TRBV6-5 to TRBJ2-1; D tentatively reads TRBD1 or TRBD2 (5 bases each). V dropped 6 bases and J dropped 5 bases, with 17 bases sitting between them. This CDR3 has 15 residues. The germline CDR1 and CDR2 sequences are MNHEY and SVGAGI. The CDR3 reads CASSRGARADNEQFF. CDR3 bases: TGTGCCAGCAGCCGAGGGGCCAGGGCGGACAATGAGCAGTTCTTC.

The chain is built from TRBV6-9 and TRBJ1-2; D ambiguous. Germline V gene data show CDR1 as MNHGY and CDR2 as SVAAGI. The V and J ends lost 6 bases and 5 bases respectively, with 19 bases between them. The CDR3 has 15 residues. The CDR3 is CASRLPYIARYGYTF. The CDR3 DNA follows: TGTGCCAGCAGATTACCATATATCGCAAGGTATGGCTACACCTTC.

J is TRBJ1-4 and V is TRBV5-4; D may be TRBD1 (5 bases). CDR3 size: 14 residues. V was trimmed by 0 bases and J by 7 bases, leaving 10 bases between them. Germline lookup yields CDR1 SGHNT and CDR2 YYREEE (reference sequence). The CDR3, as DNA: TGTGCCAGCAGCTTGGGGGGCAGACCTGAAAAACTGTTTTTT. Protein sequence: CASSLGGRPEKLFF.

This clone was counted a few times. The chain links TRBV30 to TRBJ2-7; D uncertain. In germline, CDR1 is GTSNPN, CDR2 SVGIG (reference sequence). The CDR3 loop spans 11 amino acids. The germline V and J ends were trimmed by 2 bases and 4 bases, with 6 bases remaining between them. The CDR3 region has the DNA TGTGCCTGGAGTTGGGGTTACGAGCAGTACTTC. This gives the protein CAWSWGYEQYF.

The V call is TRBV2, the J call TRBJ2-2; D might be TRBD1 (6 bases). Germline assignment: CDR1 SNHLY and CDR2 FYNNEI. The CDR3 loop spans 13 amino acids. Trimming stripped 7 bases from V and 5 bases from J, with 11 bases between. CDR3 bases: TGTGCCAGCAAACAGGGTGAGACCGGGGAGCTGTTTTTT. Its translation is CASKQGETGELFF. Based on the CDR3 plus reference TRBV2 and TRBJ2-2, the full variable domain is EPEVTQTPSHQVTQMGQEVILRCVPISNHLYFYWYRQILGQKVEFLVSFYNNEISEKSEIFDDQFSVERPDGSNFTLKIRSTKLEDSAMYFCASKQGETGELFFGEGSRLTVL.

This chain uses TRBV29-1 with TRBJ2-3; 11 positions agree with TRBD2. The J segment lost 2 bases and the V segment lost 7 bases, leaving 5 bases of the junction unmatched. This CDR3 is built from 14 residues. CDR1 is SQVTM and CDR2 is ANQGSEA in the germline V gene. DNA for the CDR3: TGCAGCGCCGGGACTAGCGGATTCACAGATACGCAGTATTTT. Translating gives CSAGTSGFTDTQYF.